The rows below give T cell receptor beta chains drawn from one sample of a study of cytomegalovirus exposure and HLA in healthy donors. Here immunoSEQ multiplex PCR was the method, and the copy in TCRdb shows in-frame clones only, minus some. This sample has about 160,000 clones, with about 80% found just once. Sequencing used PBMCs. The receptors stem from a man aged 30-40 years in good health and CMV-seronegative. Both conserved end residues are part of each CDR3. The D gene is left open where the match is weak. Clone size, where shown, is once, few, many, or a class for clones that have expanded.

TRBV6-5	NA	NA	TRBJ1-2	TGTACCAGCAGCCCTTCTCGGGATGGCTACACCTTC	CTSSPSRDGYTF
TRBV4-1	NA	TRBD2	TRBJ2-7	TGCGCCAGCAGCCAGGTTCTCGGGGGGAGGGAGCAGTACTTC	CASSQVLGGREQYF
TRBV9	NA	TRBD2	TRBJ2-3	TGTGCCAGCAGCCACCTCTTGGCGGGAGGGATAGGGGATACGCAGTATTTT	CASSHLLAGGIGDTQYF
TRBV7-9	NA	NA	TRBJ1-1	TGTGCCAGCAGATCCAACCCCGGGTCCTTTGGGAACACTGAAGCTTTCTTT	CASRSNPGSFGNTEAFF
TRBV28	few	NA	TRBJ1-2	TGTGCCAGCACCGCAGGACTGTATGGCTACACCTTC	CASTAGLYGYTF
TRBV5-8	few	NA	TRBJ1-1	TGTGCCAGCAGCTTCGAACGGTGGACTGAAGCTTTCTTT	CASSFERWTEAFF
TRBV28	few	NA	TRBJ1-5	TGTGCCAGCAGTTCGACGTTCAGGGTTAGCAATCAGCCCCAGCATTTT	CASSSTFRVSNQPQHF
TRBV7-9	once	NA	TRBJ2-7	TGTGCCAGCAGCCCCAAACAGGGACACTACGAGCAGTACTTC	CASSPKQGHYEQYF
TRBV28	NA	TRBD1	TRBJ1-5	TGTGCCAGCAGTCTCGGGACAGGGGATAATCAGCCCCAGCATTTT	CASSLGTGDNQPQHF
TRBV15	NA	TRBD1	TRBJ1-2	TGTGCCACCAGCAGAGATCACCCAGGGGGTGGCTACACCTTC	CATSRDHPGGGYTF
TRBV28	NA	TRBD1	TRBJ2-7	TGTGCCAGCAGATCTTCCGGGACAGGGCGGGACGAGCAGTACTTC	CASRSSGTGRDEQYF
TRBV19	once	NA	TRBJ2-7	TGTGCCAGTAGTCATGGGGGGACGGTTGATAGCTACGAGCAGTACTTC	CASSHGGTVDSYEQYF
TRBV6-1	NA	NA	TRBJ2-7	TGTGCCAGCAGTGAAGGGAGGGGGCCGCCATCGGGGCAGTACTTC	CASSEGRGPPSGQYF
TRBV6-5	NA	TRBD1	TRBJ1-2	TGTGCCAGCAGAAACAGGGGAACAGGCTACACCTTC	CASRNRGTGYTF
TRBV2	NA	TRBD2	TRBJ2-3	TGTGCCAGCAGTGAATATACGGGGGGGACAGATACGCAGTATTTT	CASSEYTGGTDTQYF
TRBV27	NA	NA	TRBJ2-5	TGTGCCAGCGGCGAGGGAGAGACCCAGTACTTC	CASGEGETQYF
TRBV28	NA	TRBD2	TRBJ2-1	TGTGCCACCCAAAACCTAGCGGGAGGGCTAATGAGGGCCCTGTTCTTC	CATQNLAGGLMRALFF